This T cell receptor beta chain was sequenced in a study of T cell repertoires in cytomegalovirus infection. Study-wide points: HLA-C-restricted CMV clonotypes gave the most frequent clonotype in two of eight donors.

MiXCR, applied by TCRdb to the reads, yields one record per CDR3 protein. The table has fewer than 55,000 distinct CDR3 sequences, 15% to 20% seen once. V was cut by 1 base and J by 4 bases, with 4 bases left in between. Germline CDR1 and CDR2: SGHVS and FNYEAQ. The CDR3 extends over 12 amino acids. This clonotype showed up just a few times. What it recognizes is unknown. The rearrangement joins TRBV7-6 to TRBJ2-5; D unclear. The material was CD8+ T cells from cultured PBMCs, obtained from culture after CMV antigen stimulation. The sequence came from a human donor in good health (CMV status not recorded). Some clones in this sample may be carry-over from other donors' samples. The DNA of the CDR3 is TGTGCCAGCAGCTTAGGGGCAGAGACCCAGTACTTC. This codes for CASSLGAETQYF.